Presented here are 3 T cell receptor beta chains from one specimen sequenced in a study of beta chain features in type 1 diabetes. Since all of the isolated RNA was reverse transcribed, expressed TCRB transcripts were what got sequenced. Using immunoSEQ multiplex PCR, the repertoire was profiled, and TCRdb retains in-frame clones only, with some absent. The data show around 20,000 clones, with under 75% seen just once and 4.2% held by the top ten. Antigen specificity for these receptors is unknown. General observations from the study: TCRB CDR3s from Type 1 diabetes patients were moderately but significantly shorter in all four CD4+ subsets.

The sample consisted of Tregs from blood. The receptors come from a man younger than 35 with type 1 diabetes.

This clone was observed a handful of times. The genes are TRBV28 and TRBJ1-3; D unclear. Deletions cut 6 bases from V and 8 bases from J, with 20 bases between. The CDR3 loop spans 15 amino acids. Germline CDR1 and CDR2: MDHEN and SYDVKM. In DNA form, the CDR3 reads TGTGCCAGCAGCCGTAGACCGGGATGGGCGGACACCATATATTTT. It translates to CASSRRPGWADTIYF.

The V call is TRBV2, the J call TRBJ2-3; 7 nucleotides align to TRBD1. Looked up from germline, CDR1 is SNHLY and CDR2 is FYNNEI. The length of the CDR3 is 15 residues. The V and J ends lost 6 bases and 3 bases, in that order; junction bases with no gene match: 9. The CDR3 nucleotides are TGTGCCAGCAGGGCCGGGACAGCACCAACAGATACGCAGTATTTT. Translated: CASRAGTAPTDTQYF.

This clone was counted a few times. This chain joins TRBV13 and TRBJ1-3; D remains ambiguous. Trimming stripped 6 bases from V and 3 bases from J, with 12 bases between. Germline assignment: CDR1 PRHDT and CDR2 FYEKMQ (reference sequence). The CDR3 contains 14 residues. CDR3 DNA: TGTGCCAGCAGGGGGTCGGGGAGTGGAAACACCATATATTTT. Protein product: CASRGSGSGNTIYF.